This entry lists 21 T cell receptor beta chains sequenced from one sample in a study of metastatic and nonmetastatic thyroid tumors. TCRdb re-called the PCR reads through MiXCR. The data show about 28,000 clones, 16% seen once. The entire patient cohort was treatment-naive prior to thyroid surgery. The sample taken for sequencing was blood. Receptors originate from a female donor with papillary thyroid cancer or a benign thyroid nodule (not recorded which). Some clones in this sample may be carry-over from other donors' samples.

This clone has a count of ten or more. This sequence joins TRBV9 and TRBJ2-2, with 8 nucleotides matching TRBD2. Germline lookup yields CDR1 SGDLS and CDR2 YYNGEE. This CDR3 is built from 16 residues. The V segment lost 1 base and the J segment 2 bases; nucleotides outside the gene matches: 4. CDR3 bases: TGTGCCAGCAGCGTAACTAGCGGATCTAACACCGGGGAGCTGTTTTTT. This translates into CASSVTSGSNTGELFF.

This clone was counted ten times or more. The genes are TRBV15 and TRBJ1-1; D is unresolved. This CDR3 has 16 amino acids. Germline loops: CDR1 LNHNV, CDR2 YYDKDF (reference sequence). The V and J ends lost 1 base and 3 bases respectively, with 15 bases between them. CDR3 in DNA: TGTGCCACCAGCAGAGTTTATATGGTCCAGGACACTGAAGCTTTCTTT. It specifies CATSRVYMVQDTEAFF.

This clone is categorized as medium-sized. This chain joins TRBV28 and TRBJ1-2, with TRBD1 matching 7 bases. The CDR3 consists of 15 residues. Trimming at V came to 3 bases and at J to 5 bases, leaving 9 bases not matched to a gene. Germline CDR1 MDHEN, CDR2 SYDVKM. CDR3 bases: TGTGCCAGCAGTTTTGAAAGGGGGCGCAGTTATGGCTACACCTTC. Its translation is CASSFERGRSYGYTF.

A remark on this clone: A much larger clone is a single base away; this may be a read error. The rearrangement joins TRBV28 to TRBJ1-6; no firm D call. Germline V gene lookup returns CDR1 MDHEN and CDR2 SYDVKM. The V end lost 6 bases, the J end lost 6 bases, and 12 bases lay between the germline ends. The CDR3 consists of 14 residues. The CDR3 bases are TGTGCCAGCAGCGTGGACGGCATTAATTCACCCCTCCACTTT. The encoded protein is CASSVDGINSPLHF.

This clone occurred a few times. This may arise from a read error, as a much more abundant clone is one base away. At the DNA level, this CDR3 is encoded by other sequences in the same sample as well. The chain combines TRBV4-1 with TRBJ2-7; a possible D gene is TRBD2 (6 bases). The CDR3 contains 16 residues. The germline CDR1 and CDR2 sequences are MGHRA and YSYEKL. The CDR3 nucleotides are TGCGCCAGCAGCCAACCACTAGCCGAGCCCCCCTACGAGCAGTGCTTC. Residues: CASSQPLAEPPYEQCF.

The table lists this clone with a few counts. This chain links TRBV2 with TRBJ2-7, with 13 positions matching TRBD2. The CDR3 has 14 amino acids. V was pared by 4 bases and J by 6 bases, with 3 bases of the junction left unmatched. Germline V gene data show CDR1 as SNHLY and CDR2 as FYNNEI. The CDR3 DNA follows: TGTGCCAGCAGTGGACTAGCGGGAGGAGGCGAGCAGTACTTC. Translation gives CASSGLAGGGEQYF.

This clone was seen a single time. The CDR3 loop is CAWSAGYEQYF. The DNA for the CDR3 is TGTGCCTGGAGCGCGGGCTACGAGCAGTACTTC. This chain joins TRBV30 and TRBJ2-7; D might be TRBD2 (5 bases). Trimming shortened V by 3 bases and J by 3 bases, and 6 bases separated the two germline ends. Germline-derived CDR1 and CDR2 are GTSNPN and SVGIG (reference sequence). The CDR3 is 11 amino acids.

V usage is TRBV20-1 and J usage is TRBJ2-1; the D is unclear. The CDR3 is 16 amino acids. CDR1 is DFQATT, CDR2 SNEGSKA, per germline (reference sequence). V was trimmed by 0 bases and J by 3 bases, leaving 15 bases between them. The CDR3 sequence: CSARDPDHGDYNEQFF. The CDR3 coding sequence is TGCAGTGCTAGAGATCCGGACCATGGGGACTACAATGAGCAGTTCTTC.

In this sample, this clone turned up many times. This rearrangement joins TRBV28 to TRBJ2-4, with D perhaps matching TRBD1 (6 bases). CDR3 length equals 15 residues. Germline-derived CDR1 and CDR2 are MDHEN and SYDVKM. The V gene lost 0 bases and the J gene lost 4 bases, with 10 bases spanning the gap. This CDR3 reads CASSLWRQGKNIQYF. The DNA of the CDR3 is TGTGCCAGCAGTTTATGGCGGCAGGGGAAAAACATTCAGTACTTC.

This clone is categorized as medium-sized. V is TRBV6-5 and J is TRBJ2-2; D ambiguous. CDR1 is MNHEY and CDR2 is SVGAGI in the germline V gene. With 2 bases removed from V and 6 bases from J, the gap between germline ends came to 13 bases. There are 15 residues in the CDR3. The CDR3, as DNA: TGTGCCAGCAGTTACGAGTTAGTTAGGGCCGGGGAGCTGTTTTTT. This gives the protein CASSYELVRAGELFF.

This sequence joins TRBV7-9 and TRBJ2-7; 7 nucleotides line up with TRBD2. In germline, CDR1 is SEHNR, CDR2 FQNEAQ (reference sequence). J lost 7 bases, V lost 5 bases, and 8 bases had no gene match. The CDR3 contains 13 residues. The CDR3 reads CASSHEAGEEQYF. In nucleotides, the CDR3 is TGTGCCAGCAGCCACGAGGCGGGGGAAGAGCAGTACTTC.

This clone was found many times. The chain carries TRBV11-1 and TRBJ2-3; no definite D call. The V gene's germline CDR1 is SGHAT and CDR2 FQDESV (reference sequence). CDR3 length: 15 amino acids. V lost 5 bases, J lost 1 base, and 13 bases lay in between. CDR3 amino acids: CASSRSGYRTDTQYF. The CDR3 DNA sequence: TGTGCCAGCAGCAGGTCGGGCTACCGCACAGATACGCAGTATTTT. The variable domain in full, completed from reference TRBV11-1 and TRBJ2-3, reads EAEVAQSPRYKITEKSQAVAFWCDPISGHATLYWYRQILGQGPELLVQFQDESVVDDSQLPKDRFSAERLKGVDSTLKIQPAELGDSAMYLCASSRSGYRTDTQYFGPGTRLTVL.

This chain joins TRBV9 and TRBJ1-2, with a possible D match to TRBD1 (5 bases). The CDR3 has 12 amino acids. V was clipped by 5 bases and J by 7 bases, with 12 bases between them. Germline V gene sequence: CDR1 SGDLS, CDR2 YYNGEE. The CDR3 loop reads CASRGGEGGYTF. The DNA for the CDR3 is TGTGCCAGCAGAGGAGGGGAAGGTGGCTACACCTTC.

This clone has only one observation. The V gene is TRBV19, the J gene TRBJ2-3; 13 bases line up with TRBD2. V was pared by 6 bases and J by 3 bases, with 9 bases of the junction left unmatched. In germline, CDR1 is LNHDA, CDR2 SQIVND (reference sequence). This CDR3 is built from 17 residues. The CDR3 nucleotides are TGTGCCAGTAGGGGGACTAGCGGGAAGAGAGTAACAGATACGCAGTATTTT. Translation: CASRGTSGKRVTDTQYF.

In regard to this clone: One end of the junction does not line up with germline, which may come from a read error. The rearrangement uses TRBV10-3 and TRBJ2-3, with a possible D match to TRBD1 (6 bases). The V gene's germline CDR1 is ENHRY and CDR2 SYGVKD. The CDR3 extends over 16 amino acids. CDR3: CAIIPGQSPSTDTQYF. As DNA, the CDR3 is TGTGCAATCATTCCCGGACAGTCCCCTAGCACAGATACGCAGTATTTT.

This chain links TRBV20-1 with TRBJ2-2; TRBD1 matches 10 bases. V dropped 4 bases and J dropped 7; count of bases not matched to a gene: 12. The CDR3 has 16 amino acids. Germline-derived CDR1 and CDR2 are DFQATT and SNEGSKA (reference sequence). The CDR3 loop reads CSATEGQGRWGGELFF. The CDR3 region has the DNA TGCAGTGCTACCGAGGGACAGGGGAGGTGGGGCGGGGAGCTGTTTTTT.

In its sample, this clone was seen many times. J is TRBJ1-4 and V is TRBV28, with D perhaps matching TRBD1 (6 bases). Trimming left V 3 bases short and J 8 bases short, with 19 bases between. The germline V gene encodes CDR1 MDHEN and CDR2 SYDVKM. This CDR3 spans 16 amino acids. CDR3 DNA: TGTGCCAGCAGTTTCAGCTCGGGGGCAGGTGGGGAAAAACTGTTTTTT. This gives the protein CASSFSSGAGGEKLFF.

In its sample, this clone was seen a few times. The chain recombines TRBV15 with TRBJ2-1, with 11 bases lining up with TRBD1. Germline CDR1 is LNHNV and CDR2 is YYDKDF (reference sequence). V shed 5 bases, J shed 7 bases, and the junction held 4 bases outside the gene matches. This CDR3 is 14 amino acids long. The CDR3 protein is CATSAGTGGNEQFF. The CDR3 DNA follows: TGTGCCACCAGCGCCGGGACAGGGGGGAATGAGCAGTTCTTC.

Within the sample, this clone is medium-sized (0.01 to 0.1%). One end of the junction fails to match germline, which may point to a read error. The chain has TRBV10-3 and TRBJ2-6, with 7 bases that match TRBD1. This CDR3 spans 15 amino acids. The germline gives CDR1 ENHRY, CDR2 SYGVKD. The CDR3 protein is CAITEGAAGANVLTF. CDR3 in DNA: TGTGCCATCACTGAGGGGGCGGCTGGGGCCAACGTCCTGACTTTC.

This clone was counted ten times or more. In nucleotides, the CDR3 is TGCGCCAGCAGCCAAGCAGACAGGGGGTATCAGCCCCAGCATTTT. Amino acids: CASSQADRGYQPQHF. This rearrangement joins TRBV4-1 to TRBJ1-5; 9 bases align to TRBD1. V shed 1 base, J shed 5 bases, and the junction held 3 bases outside the gene matches. The germline CDR1 and CDR2 sequences are MGHRA and YSYEKL. This CDR3 region has 15 residues.

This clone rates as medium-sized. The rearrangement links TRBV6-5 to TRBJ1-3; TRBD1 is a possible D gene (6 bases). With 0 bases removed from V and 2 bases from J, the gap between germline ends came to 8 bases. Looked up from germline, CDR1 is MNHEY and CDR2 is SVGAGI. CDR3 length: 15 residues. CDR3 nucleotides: TGTGCCAGCAGTTACTCAGGGGGACCTGGAAACACCATATATTTT. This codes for CASSYSGGPGNTIYF.